This TCR beta chain was identified during a study of T-cell memory formation after mild COVID-19. In its sample, this clonotype was seen many times. Its antigen is unknown. TCRdb analysed the 5' RACE reads with MiXCR anew, one entry per CDR3 protein. Counted here are more than 450,000 distinct CDR3 sequences, approximately 19% occurring once; the ten biggest clones make up 12%. Study-wide findings and caveats: Pre-infection memory carried some responding clones, suggesting that cross-reactive memory joined. CD4/CD8 balance characterized clones contracting day 15 to 85, and CD4+ skew characterized later expanders. CM and EM subsets held most contracting CD4+ clones; EMRA held CD8+ ones.

Trimming took off 4 bases at V and 2 bases at J, with 10 bases between the two ends. CDR1 and CDR2 from the germline V gene are DFQATT and SNEGSKA (reference sequence). CDR3 length: 13 residues. This receptor was taken from an adult woman who had mild COVID-19 (a few samples of this study predate the infection). Cell type and time point are not known. The specimen sequenced was PBMCs or a T cell subset sorted from them (not recorded which). The gene calls are TRBV20-1 and TRBJ2-3; unclear D gene. CDR3 nucleotide sequence: TGCAGTGCTACCCGGGCCCCCACAGATACGCAGTATTTT. This translates into CSATRAPTDTQYF.